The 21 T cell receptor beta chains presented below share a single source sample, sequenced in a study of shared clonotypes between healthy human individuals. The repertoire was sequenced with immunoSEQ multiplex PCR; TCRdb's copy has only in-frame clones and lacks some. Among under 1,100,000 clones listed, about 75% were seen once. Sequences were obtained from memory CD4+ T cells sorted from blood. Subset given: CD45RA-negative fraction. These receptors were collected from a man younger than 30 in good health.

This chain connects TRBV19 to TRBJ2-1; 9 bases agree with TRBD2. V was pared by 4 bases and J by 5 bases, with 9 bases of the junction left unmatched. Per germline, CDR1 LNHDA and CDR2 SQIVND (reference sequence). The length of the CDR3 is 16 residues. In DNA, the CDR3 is TGTGCCAGTAGTACCGGGACTAGCATTGCCCACAATGAGCAGTTCTTC. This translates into CASSTGTSIAHNEQFF.

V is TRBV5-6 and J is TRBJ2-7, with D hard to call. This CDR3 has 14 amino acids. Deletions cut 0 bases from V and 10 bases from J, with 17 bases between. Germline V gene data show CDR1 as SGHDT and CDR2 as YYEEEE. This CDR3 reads CASSLGGLKMAQYF. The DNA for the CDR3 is TGTGCCAGCAGCTTGGGAGGTCTTAAGATGGCCCAGTACTTC.

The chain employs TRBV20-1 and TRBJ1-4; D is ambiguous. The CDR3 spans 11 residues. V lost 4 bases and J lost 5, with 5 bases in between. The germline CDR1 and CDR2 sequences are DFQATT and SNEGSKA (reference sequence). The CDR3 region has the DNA TGCAGTGCTATACAGAATGAAAAACTGTTTTTT. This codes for CSAIQNEKLFF.

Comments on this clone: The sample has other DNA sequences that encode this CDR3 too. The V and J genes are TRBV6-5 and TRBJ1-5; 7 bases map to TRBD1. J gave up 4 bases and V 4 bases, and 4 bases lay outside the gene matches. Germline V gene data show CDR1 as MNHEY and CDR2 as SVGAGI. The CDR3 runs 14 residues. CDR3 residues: CASSLRQGNQPQHF. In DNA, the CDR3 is TGTGCCAGCAGTTTGAGACAGGGAAATCAGCCCCAGCATTTT.

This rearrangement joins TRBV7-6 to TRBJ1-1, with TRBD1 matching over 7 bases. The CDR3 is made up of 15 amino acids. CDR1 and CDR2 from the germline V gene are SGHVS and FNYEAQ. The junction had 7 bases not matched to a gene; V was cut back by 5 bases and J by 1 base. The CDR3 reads CASSQKGGWNTEAFF. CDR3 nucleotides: TGTGCCAGCAGCCAAAAAGGGGGCTGGAACACTGAAGCTTTCTTT.

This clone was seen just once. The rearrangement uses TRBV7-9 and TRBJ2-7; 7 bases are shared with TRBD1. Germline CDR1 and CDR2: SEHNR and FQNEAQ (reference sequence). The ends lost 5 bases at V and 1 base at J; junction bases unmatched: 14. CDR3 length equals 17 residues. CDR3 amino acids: CASSPIGKGGASYEQYF. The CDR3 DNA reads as TGTGCCAGCAGCCCTATAGGGAAAGGGGGCGCTTCCTACGAGCAGTACTTC.

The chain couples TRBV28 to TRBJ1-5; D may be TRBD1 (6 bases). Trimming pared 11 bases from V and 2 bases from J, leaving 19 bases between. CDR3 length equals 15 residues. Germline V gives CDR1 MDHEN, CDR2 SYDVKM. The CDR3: CAAKGGVLGNQPQHF. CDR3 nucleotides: TGTGCCGCCAAGGGGGGGGTACTCGGCAATCAGCCCCAGCATTTT.

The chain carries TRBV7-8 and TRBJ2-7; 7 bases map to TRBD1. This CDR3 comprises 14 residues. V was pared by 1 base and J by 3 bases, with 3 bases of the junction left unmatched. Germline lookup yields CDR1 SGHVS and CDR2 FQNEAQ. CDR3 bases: TGTGCCAGCAGCTTAGACAGGGGTATCTACGAGCAGTACTTC. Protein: CASSLDRGIYEQYF. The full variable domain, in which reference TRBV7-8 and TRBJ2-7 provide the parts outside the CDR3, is GAGVSQSPRYKVAKRGQDVALRCDPISGHVSLFWYQQALGQGPEFLTYFQNEAQLDKSGLPSDRFFAERPEGSVSTLKIQRTQQEDSAVYLCASSLDRGIYEQYFGPGTRLTVT.

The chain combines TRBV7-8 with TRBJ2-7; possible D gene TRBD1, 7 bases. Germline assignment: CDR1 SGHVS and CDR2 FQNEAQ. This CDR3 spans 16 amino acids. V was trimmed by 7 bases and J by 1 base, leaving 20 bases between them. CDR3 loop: CASTTGAGPLSYEQYF. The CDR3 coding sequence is TGTGCCAGCACCACAGGGGCGGGACCACTTTCCTACGAGCAGTACTTC.

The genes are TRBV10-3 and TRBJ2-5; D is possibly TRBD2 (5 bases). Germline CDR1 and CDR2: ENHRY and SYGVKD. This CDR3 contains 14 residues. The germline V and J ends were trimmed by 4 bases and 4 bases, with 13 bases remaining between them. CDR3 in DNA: TGTGCCATCAGTGGGGCGGGCCGGGGAGAGACCCAGTACTTC. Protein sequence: CAISGAGRGETQYF.

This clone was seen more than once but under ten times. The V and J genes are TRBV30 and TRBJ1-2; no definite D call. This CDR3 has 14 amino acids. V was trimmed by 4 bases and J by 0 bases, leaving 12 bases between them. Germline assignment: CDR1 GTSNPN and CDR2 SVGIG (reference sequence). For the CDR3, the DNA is TGTGCCTGGACCCGTTTCGAGGCTAACTATGGCTACACCTTC. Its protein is CAWTRFEANYGYTF.

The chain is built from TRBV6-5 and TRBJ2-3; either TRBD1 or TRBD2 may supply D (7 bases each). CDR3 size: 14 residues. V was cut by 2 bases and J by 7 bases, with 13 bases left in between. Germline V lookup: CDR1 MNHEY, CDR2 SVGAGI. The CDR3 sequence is CASSYQGGGNTQYF. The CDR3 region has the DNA TGTGCCAGCAGTTACCAGGGGGGGGGAAATACGCAGTATTTT.

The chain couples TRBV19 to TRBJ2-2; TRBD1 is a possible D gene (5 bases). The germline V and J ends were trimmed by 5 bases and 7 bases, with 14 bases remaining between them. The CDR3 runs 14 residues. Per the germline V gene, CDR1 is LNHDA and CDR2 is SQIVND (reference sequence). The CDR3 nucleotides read TGTGCCAGTAGTGCCCAGGGTCGGGTCGGGGAGCTGTTTTTT. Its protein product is CASSAQGRVGELFF.

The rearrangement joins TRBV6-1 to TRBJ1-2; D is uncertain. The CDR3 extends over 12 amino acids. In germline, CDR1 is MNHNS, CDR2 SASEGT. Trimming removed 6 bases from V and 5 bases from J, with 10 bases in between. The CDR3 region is CASRYGMYGYTF. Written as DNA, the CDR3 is TGTGCCAGCAGGTACGGGATGTATGGCTACACCTTC.

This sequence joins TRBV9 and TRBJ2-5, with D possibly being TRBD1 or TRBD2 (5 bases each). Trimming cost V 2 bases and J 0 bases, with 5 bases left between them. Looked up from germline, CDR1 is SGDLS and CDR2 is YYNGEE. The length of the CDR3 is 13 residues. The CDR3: CASSVGHQETQYF. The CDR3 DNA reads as TGTGCCAGCAGCGTGGGACACCAAGAGACCCAGTACTTC.

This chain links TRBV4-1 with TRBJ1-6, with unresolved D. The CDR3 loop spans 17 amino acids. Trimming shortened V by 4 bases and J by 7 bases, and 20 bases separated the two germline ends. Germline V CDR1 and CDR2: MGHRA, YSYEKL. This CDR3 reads CASSPPSGLDGNSPLHF. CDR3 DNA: TGCGCCAGCAGCCCTCCCTCCGGGCTGGATGGGAATTCACCCCTCCACTTT.

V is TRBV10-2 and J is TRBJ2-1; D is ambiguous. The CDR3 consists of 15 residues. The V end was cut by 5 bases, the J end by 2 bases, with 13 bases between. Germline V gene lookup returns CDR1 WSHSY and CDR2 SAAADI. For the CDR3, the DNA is TGCGCCAGCAGTCCGTGGCGGCACCCCTACAATGAGCAGTTCTTC. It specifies CASSPWRHPYNEQFF.

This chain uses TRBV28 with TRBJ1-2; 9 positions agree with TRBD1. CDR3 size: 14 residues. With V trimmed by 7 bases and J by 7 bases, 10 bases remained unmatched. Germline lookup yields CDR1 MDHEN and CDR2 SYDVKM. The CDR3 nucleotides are TGTGCCAGCAACCCCGGGACAGGGAGGTCTGGCTACACCTTC. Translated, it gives CASNPGTGRSGYTF.

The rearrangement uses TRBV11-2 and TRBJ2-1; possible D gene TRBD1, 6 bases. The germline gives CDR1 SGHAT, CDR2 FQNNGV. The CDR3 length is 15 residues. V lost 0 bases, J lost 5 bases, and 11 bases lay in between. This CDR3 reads CASSLDGRGNNEQFF. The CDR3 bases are TGTGCCAGCAGCTTAGATGGTAGGGGGAACAATGAGCAGTTCTTC.

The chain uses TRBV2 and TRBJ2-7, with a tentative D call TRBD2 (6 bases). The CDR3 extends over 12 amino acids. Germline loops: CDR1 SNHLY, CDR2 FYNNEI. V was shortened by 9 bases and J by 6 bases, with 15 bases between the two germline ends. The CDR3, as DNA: TGTGCCAGTCCCGGAGGGGTGGGCGAGCAGTACTTC. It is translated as CASPGGVGEQYF.

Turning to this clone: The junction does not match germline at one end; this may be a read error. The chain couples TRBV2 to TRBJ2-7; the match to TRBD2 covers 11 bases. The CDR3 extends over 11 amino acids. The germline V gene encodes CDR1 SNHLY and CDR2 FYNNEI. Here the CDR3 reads CASSELAGVDF. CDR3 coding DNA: TGTGCCAGCAGCGAACTAGCGGGAGTGGACTTC.